Below are 16 T cell receptor beta chains sequenced from a single sample in a study of cytomegalovirus exposure and HLA in healthy donors. Profiling relied on immunoSEQ multiplex PCR, and the TCRdb table lists in-frame clones only, not all of them. Seen here are approximately 180,000 clones, approximately 86% observed once, and the top ten hold roughly 3%. The sample consisted of PBMCs. The receptors here all came from a man younger than 35 in good health and CMV-seropositive.

The chain carries TRBV7-3 and TRBJ2-1, with D tentatively TRBD2 (6 bases). The CDR3 runs to 13 residues. Germline CDR1 SGHTA, CDR2 FQGTGA. V gave up 5 bases and J gave up 12 bases, with 17 bases separating them. The CDR3 sequence: CASSPVGLAMQFF. The CDR3 coding sequence is TGTGCCAGCAGCCCAGTCGGGCTAGCGATGCAGTTCTTC.

This sequence joins TRBV7-2 and TRBJ2-7; D perhaps matches TRBD1 (6 bases). There are 14 residues in the CDR3. Looked up from germline, CDR1 is SGHTA and CDR2 is FQGNSA. V was pared by 3 bases and J by 7 bases, with 16 bases between. The DNA for the CDR3 is TGTGCCAGCAGCTTCTCCCACAGGGTTGGGGAGCAGTACTTC. Its protein is CASSFSHRVGEQYF.

V gene TRBV27 combines with J gene TRBJ2-7, with 7 bases lining up with TRBD2. The germline V gene has CDR1 MNHEY and CDR2 SMNVEV (reference sequence). This CDR3 is built from 14 residues. With V trimmed by 4 bases and J by 1 base, 4 bases remained unmatched. In DNA, the CDR3 is TGTGCCAGCAGTTCCCAGCGGGGATCCTACGAGCAGTACTTC. Residues: CASSSQRGSYEQYF.

This clone was seen once. This chain links TRBV18 with TRBJ2-7, with TRBD1 identical over 9 bases. CDR3 length: 14 residues. Germline CDR1 reads KGHSH; CDR2 reads LQKENI. V lost 3 bases, J lost 4 bases, and 4 bases stayed unmatched. Here the CDR3 reads CASSPGQGLYEQYF. The CDR3 region has the DNA TGTGCCAGCTCACCGGGACAGGGACTTTACGAGCAGTACTTC.

Notes on this clone: This likely came from a read error, as a far larger clone is one base away. Other DNA sequences in this sample translate to the same CDR3. The rearrangement links TRBV7-2 to TRBJ1-1; a possible D gene is TRBD1 (5 bases). The CDR3 covers 13 residues. Germline V gene lookup returns CDR1 SGHTA and CDR2 FQGNSA. The V gene lost 1 base and the J gene lost 3 bases, with 6 bases spanning the gap. This CDR3 reads CASSLGGDTEAFF. CDR3 nucleotide sequence: TGTGCCAGCAGCTTAGGGGGGGACACTGAAGCTTTCTTT. The full variable domain, its missing parts supplied by reference TRBV7-2 and TRBJ1-1, is GAGVSQSPSNKVTEKGKDVELRCDPISGHTALYWYRQSLGQGLEFLIYFQGNSAPDKSGLPSDRFSAERTGGSVSTLTIQRTQQEDSAVYLCASSLGGDTEAFFGQGTRLTVV.

This clone was found once. This sequence joins TRBV27 and TRBJ1-1; D is perhaps TRBD1 (6 bases). Deletions cut 3 bases from V and 5 bases from J, with 10 bases between. The CDR3 spans 13 residues. Germline V gene data show CDR1 as MNHEY and CDR2 as SMNVEV (reference sequence). The CDR3 nucleotides read TGTGCCAGCAGTTTCAAGGGGGGGACTGAAGCTTTCTTT. Protein: CASSFKGGTEAFF.

The gene calls are TRBV7-6 and TRBJ1-5; possible D gene TRBD1, 6 bases. CDR3 size: 15 residues. Germline CDR1 SGHVS, CDR2 FNYEAQ. V was clipped by 1 base and J by 6 bases, with 13 bases between them. CDR3 protein: CASSLEPGEGQPQHF. The CDR3 DNA is TGTGCCAGCAGCTTAGAACCAGGGGAGGGTCAGCCCCAGCATTTT.

The chain uses TRBV9 and TRBJ2-7, with a possible D match to TRBD2 (5 bases). The CDR3 length is 13 residues. Trimming pared 2 bases from V and 6 bases from J, leaving 12 bases between. Germline assignment: CDR1 SGDLS and CDR2 YYNGEE. The CDR3 DNA follows: TGTGCCAGCAGCGTCCTCGGGGAAGGCGAGCAGTACTTC. It is translated as CASSVLGEGEQYF.

V and J are TRBV5-1 and TRBJ2-7; D is possibly TRBD1 (5 bases). The V end lost 2 bases, the J end lost 2 bases, and 11 bases lay between the germline ends. The CDR3 has 14 amino acids. Germline V CDR1 and CDR2: SGHRS, YFSETQ. The CDR3 loop is CASSLTGRPYEQYF. The CDR3 DNA reads as TGCGCCAGCAGCTTAACAGGTCGACCCTACGAGCAGTACTTC. Full variable domain (outside the CDR3, taken from reference TRBV5-1 and TRBJ2-7): KAGVTQTPRYLIKTRGQQVTLSCSPISGHRSVSWYQQTPGQGLQFLFEYFSETQRNKGNFPGRFSGRQFSNSRSEMNVSTLELGDSALYLCASSLTGRPYEQYFGPGTRLTVT.

This clone has just one count. The CDR3 sequence is CAIRSGTGDFYEQYF. Here the CDR3 DNA reads TGTGCCATCAGATCCGGGACAGGGGACTTCTACGAGCAGTACTTC. V is TRBV10-3 and J is TRBJ2-7, with TRBD1 identical over 10 bases. The ends lost 6 bases at V and 3 bases at J; junction bases unmatched: 8. Germline V gives CDR1 ENHRY, CDR2 SYGVKD. This CDR3 contains 15 residues.

V usage is TRBV4-2 and J usage is TRBJ1-1, with 8 bases identical to TRBD1. The V segment lost 4 bases and the J segment 0 bases; nucleotides outside the gene matches: 10. Germline lookup yields CDR1 LGHNA and CDR2 YNFKEQ. The CDR3 has 17 residues. The CDR3 region is CASSPGDRGLMNTEAFF. The CDR3 DNA reads as TGTGCCAGCAGCCCCGGCGACAGGGGTCTAATGAACACTGAAGCTTTCTTT.

The chain is built from TRBV19 and TRBJ1-5, with 8 bases fitting TRBD1. The CDR3 runs 15 residues. CDR1 and CDR2 from the germline V gene are LNHDA and SQIVND (reference sequence). V dropped 9 bases and J dropped 5; count of bases not matched to a gene: 12. In DNA form, the CDR3 reads TGTGCCAGCAAGACAGGGGATAATGTCTATCAGCCCCAGCATTTT. This sequence encodes CASKTGDNVYQPQHF.

The chain links TRBV18 to TRBJ1-2, with a tentative D call TRBD1 (5 bases). The V end was cut by 6 bases, the J end by 3 bases, with 11 bases between. The germline V gene has CDR1 KGHSH and CDR2 LQKENI. The CDR3 covers 13 residues. CDR3 residues: CASSPTDDYGYTF. The CDR3, as DNA: TGTGCCAGCTCTCCGACAGACGACTATGGCTACACCTTC.

The V and J genes are TRBV12-5 and TRBJ2-1, with a possible D match to TRBD2 (5 bases). The CDR3 extends over 12 amino acids. Between the trimmed V and J ends, which lost 1 base and 10 bases, there was a span of 8 bases. From germline, CDR1 is LGHNT and CDR2 FRNRAP. This chain's CDR3 is CASGLGAGEQFF. The CDR3 DNA reads as TGTGCTAGTGGTTTGGGGGCGGGCGAGCAGTTCTTC.

This chain connects TRBV28 to TRBJ2-7, with D perhaps matching TRBD1 (6 bases). The germline CDR1 and CDR2 sequences are MDHEN and SYDVKM. Trimming took off 4 bases at V and 0 bases at J, with 16 bases between the two ends. There are 16 residues in the CDR3. The DNA for the CDR3 is TGTGCCAGCAGTTCAGCTACCAGGGGAAGCTCCTACGAGCAGTACTTC. Its translation is CASSSATRGSSYEQYF.

This rearrangement joins TRBV27 to TRBJ2-2; a weak D match, TRBD2 (5 bases). This CDR3 has 15 amino acids. The V end lost 7 bases, the J end lost 3 bases, and 15 bases lay between the germline ends. Germline V gene lookup returns CDR1 MNHEY and CDR2 SMNVEV (reference sequence). Written as DNA, the CDR3 is TGTGCCAGCAAGGGTCTAGCTCTTGACACCGGGGAGCTGTTTTTT. Residues: CASKGLALDTGELFF.